This T cell receptor beta chain was found in a study of graft-versus-host responses after intestinal transplantation. From the graft tissue, intraepithelial and lamina propria lymphocytes were released through processing. Assay used: immunoSEQ multiplex PCR; TCRdb lists only in-frame clones, some missing. Found here are under 7,500 clones, 83% of them singletons; the top ten hold approximately 8%. Only one count was recorded for this clone. Sequenced here: ileum tissue, sampled 300 to 310 days after intestinal transplant. This TCR came from a human patient who received an intestinal transplant, so some T cells may come from the graft donor.

The CDR3 loop is CASREAETQYF. As DNA, the CDR3 is TGCGCCAGCAGGGAGGCTGAGACCCAGTACTTC. The J gene is TRBJ2-5, the V gene TRBV5-1, with a tentative D call TRBD2 (5 bases). The germline V gene has CDR1 SGHRS and CDR2 YFSETQ. The CDR3 spans 11 residues. The V end was cut by 5 bases, the J end by 5 bases, with 7 bases between.